This TCR beta chain emerged from a study of shared clonotypes between healthy human individuals. The CDR3 consists of 13 residues. The germline V gene encodes CDR1 MDHEN and CDR2 SYDVKM. Trimming removed 4 bases from V and 6 bases from J, with 13 bases in between. Profiling relied on immunoSEQ multiplex PCR, and the TCRdb table lists in-frame clones only, not all of them. The data contain some 2.1 million clones, approximately 92% of them seen just once; the ten biggest clones take up under 2%. Naive CD8 cells were CD45RO-negative, positively selected for CCR7, excluding terminally differentiated effector memory CD45RA+ cells.

The TCR was taken from a man aged 18-30 years in good health. Some clones in this sample may be carry-over from other donors' samples. The rearrangement links TRBV28 to TRBJ2-7; no definite D call. The sample consisted of naive CD8+ T cells from PBMCs. The CDR3 sequence: CASSSLLESEQYF. The CDR3 region has the DNA TGTGCCAGCAGTTCCCTCCTCGAGTCCGAGCAGTACTTC.